This entry lists 18 T cell receptor beta chains sequenced from one sample in a study of OX40 agonist ivuxolimab in advanced cancers. Measured with immunoSEQ multiplex PCR; TCRdb has only the in-frame clones, and not every one. The table includes around 90,000 clones, 90% to 95% detected once. The sample consisted of CD4+ or CD8+ T cells sorted from blood, taken in a trial of the OX40 agonist ivuxolimab. The source of these receptors is an adult with an advanced solid tumor such as melanoma, head and neck, liver or kidney cancer.

V gene TRBV11-2 combines with J gene TRBJ1-5; 9 bases fit TRBD1. Germline CDR1 reads SGHAT; CDR2 reads FQNNGV. After removal of 5 bases from V and 5 bases from J, the junction contained 4 bases not matched to a gene. The CDR3 totals 14 residues. For the CDR3, the DNA is TGTGCCAGCAGCCCCCGGGACAGGGATCAGCCCCAGCATTTT. Translating it yields CASSPRDRDQPQHF.

This chain uses TRBV5-8 with TRBJ1-2; 11 bases are shared with TRBD1. V was pared by 4 bases and J by 0 bases, with 11 bases of the junction left unmatched. CDR3 size: 18 residues. The germline CDR1 and CDR2 sequences are SGHTS and YDEGEE. CDR3 coding DNA: TGTGCCAGCAGCCCAACCGGGACAGGGGGATTGGCTAACTATGGCTACACCTTC. This translates into CASSPTGTGGLANYGYTF.

The chain couples TRBV29-1 to TRBJ2-2, with TRBD1 matching 8 bases. Germline V gene sequence: CDR1 SQVTM, CDR2 ANQGSEA. This CDR3 is built from 15 residues. After removal of 6 bases from V and 1 base from J, the junction contained 7 bases not matched to a gene. The CDR3, as DNA: TGCAGCGTACGGACAGGGCCATTGAACACCGGGGAGCTGTTTTTT. Translated: CSVRTGPLNTGELFF.

The V gene is TRBV7-9, the J gene TRBJ2-1; D is perhaps TRBD2 (5 bases). The CDR3 has 13 residues. Germline CDR1 and CDR2: SEHNR and FQNEAQ (reference sequence). Between the trimmed V and J ends, which lost 2 bases and 15 bases, there was a span of 17 bases. The CDR3 sequence is CASSLPGKALGFF. The CDR3 region has the DNA TGTGCCAGCAGCTTACCGGGGAAGGCCCTAGGGTTCTTC.

The rearrangement links TRBV27 to TRBJ2-7, with 10 bases identical to TRBD1. In germline, CDR1 is MNHEY, CDR2 SMNVEV (reference sequence). The CDR3 length is 14 residues. Losses at the gene ends were 5 bases for V and 5 bases for J; bases not matched to a gene: 6. The chain's CDR3 is CASSPGQGRHEQYF. Here the CDR3 DNA reads TGTGCCAGCAGTCCGGGACAGGGGAGACACGAGCAGTACTTC.

The chain employs TRBV21-1 and TRBJ2-5; the DNA was not used to check the table's D call, TRBD2. TRBV21-1 is an annotated pseudogene. CDR3 length: 16 amino acids. The CDR3 DNA follows: TGTGCCAGCAACGTCCTGGGGGGACTGGCCTGTGAGACCCAGTACTTC. Translated, it gives CASNVLGGLACETQYF.

V and J are TRBV9 and TRBJ2-5, with 9 bases identical to TRBD2. The J call may be wrong; the DNA end is better matched by TRBJ2-7. The CDR3 spans 15 residues. Germline assignment: CDR1 SGDLS and CDR2 YYNGEE. The CDR3: CASSAEAGGPYEQYF. In DNA, the CDR3 is TGTGCCAGCAGCGCGGAAGCGGGAGGCCCCTACGAGCAGTACTTC.

The J gene is TRBJ1-2, the V gene TRBV28; 7 bases are a match to TRBD1. The CDR3 consists of 14 residues. Germline V lookup: CDR1 MDHEN, CDR2 SYDVKM. Unmatched junction bases numbered 5, after V lost 6 bases and J lost 1 base. CDR3 sequence reads: CASRSTGSNYGYTF. The CDR3 DNA follows: TGTGCCAGCAGGTCGACAGGGAGTAACTATGGCTACACCTTC.

This clone was observed once. The chain is built from TRBV4-1 and TRBJ2-3; TRBD2 is a possible D gene (6 bases). Germline values: CDR1 MGHRA, CDR2 YSYEKL. Trimming removed 6 bases from V and 4 bases from J, with 17 bases in between. This CDR3 spans 15 amino acids. This CDR3 is CASRRWRGRADTQYF. Here the CDR3 DNA reads TGCGCCAGCAGAAGATGGAGGGGCAGGGCAGATACGCAGTATTTT.

The chain uses TRBV11-1 and TRBJ2-1, with 10 bases that match TRBD2. The CDR3 is made up of 17 amino acids. V dropped 2 bases and J dropped 2; count of bases not matched to a gene: 6. Germline values: CDR1 SGHAT, CDR2 FQDESV (reference sequence). As DNA, the CDR3 is TGTGCCAGCAGCTTACGGACTAGCGGAGCCGCCTACAATGAGCAGTTCTTC. Translating gives CASSLRTSGAAYNEQFF.

The rearrangement joins TRBV9 to TRBJ2-3; D is uncertain. Germline CDR1 is SGDLS and CDR2 is YYNGEE. The V gene lost 0 bases and the J gene lost 6 bases, with 14 bases spanning the gap. This CDR3 is 15 amino acids long. The CDR3 nucleotides are TGTGCCAGCAGCGTAGGTCCCCTCCCTGGGGATACGCAGTATTTT. It translates to CASSVGPLPGDTQYF.

This clone was recorded only once. V gene TRBV2 combines with J gene TRBJ2-1, with TRBD1 matching 8 bases. The CDR3 contains 16 residues. CDR1 SNHLY and CDR2 FYNNEI come from the germline V gene. V lost 6 bases, J lost 0 bases, and 7 bases stayed unmatched. The CDR3 nucleotides are TGTGCCAGCAGCCGTACCACAGGGGGCTCCTACAATGAGCAGTTCTTC. Protein: CASSRTTGGSYNEQFF.

The DNA for the CDR3 is TGTGCCAGCAGTGGTCTAGCGGGGGGAGATACGCAGTATTTT. Amino acids: CASSGLAGGDTQYF. The J gene is TRBJ2-3, the V gene TRBV2; 11 bases agree with TRBD2. The V gene's germline CDR1 is SNHLY and CDR2 FYNNEI. The CDR3 has 14 residues. V shed 4 bases and J 5 bases; nucleotides not matched to a gene: 2.

V usage is TRBV28 and J usage is TRBJ2-7, with D possibly matching TRBD1 (5 bases). Germline loops: CDR1 MDHEN, CDR2 SYDVKM. The CDR3 has 12 residues. V lost 6 bases and J lost 2, with 8 bases in between. This CDR3 reads CASRGPTYEQYF. For the CDR3, the DNA is TGTGCCAGCAGGGGGCCAACCTACGAGCAGTACTTC.

The chain combines TRBV5-1 with TRBJ2-3; 9 nucleotides line up with TRBD2. In germline, CDR1 is SGHRS, CDR2 YFSETQ. V shed 0 bases and J 5 bases; nucleotides not matched to a gene: 4. This CDR3 is built from 15 residues. CDR3: CASSLAGGRGDTQYF. CDR3 nucleotide sequence: TGCGCCAGCAGCTTGGCGGGCGGGAGGGGAGATACGCAGTATTTT.

The chain carries TRBV5-4 and TRBJ2-5; D remains ambiguous. Germline-derived CDR1 and CDR2 are SGHNT and YYREEE (reference sequence). There are 12 residues in the CDR3. V was pared by 2 bases and J by 5 bases, with 7 bases between. As DNA, the CDR3 is TGTGCCAGCAGCTTCAAAAGGGAGACCCAGTACTTC. Translation gives CASSFKRETQYF.

The gene calls are TRBV19 and TRBJ1-4; D gene unclear. This CDR3 is 16 amino acids long. V was shortened by 5 bases and J by 0 bases, with 13 bases between the two germline ends. Germline CDR1 and CDR2: LNHDA and SQIVND (reference sequence). The CDR3, as DNA: TGTGCCAGTAGTCAACGGACGGCAGCAACTAATGAAAAACTGTTTTTT. It is translated as CASSQRTAATNEKLFF.

V usage is TRBV10-1 and J usage is TRBJ2-1, with 7 bases fitting TRBD2. The V segment lost 2 bases and the J segment 2 bases; nucleotides outside the gene matches: 3. From germline, CDR1 is WNHNN and CDR2 SYGVQD (reference sequence). The CDR3 runs to 15 residues. This chain's CDR3 is CASSEEGGPYNEQFF. For the CDR3, the DNA is TGCGCCAGCAGTGAGGAGGGAGGGCCCTACAATGAGCAGTTCTTC.